The clone carrying this T cell receptor beta chain appeared a single time. Deletions cut 8 bases from V and 6 bases from J, with 9 bases between. The germline V gene encodes CDR1 MDHEN and CDR2 SYDVKM. There are 11 residues in the CDR3. The table came from immunoSEQ multiplex PCR; TCRdb's copy has only in-frame clones and leaves some out. The table lists a few hundred thousand clones, roughly 90% of them singletons. The data derive from a study of blood T cell repertoires in COVID-19. Study as a whole: Sources were T cells, B-cell-depleted T cells, or PBMCs; the material itself was cDNA or gDNA.

Specimen: peripheral blood. The receptor's source is a man between 40 and 49 years old with acute or convalescent COVID-19. The chain combines TRBV28 with TRBJ2-3; no clear D gene. CDR3 in DNA: TGTGCCAGCCGGAGTTTGGATACGCAGTATTTT. Translated: CASRSLDTQYF.